The source of this T cell receptor (beta chain) is a study of shared clonotypes between healthy human individuals. At the level of the study: The study used three CD4 naive, three CD4 memory, two CD8 naive and one CD8 memory plate per donor.

Study-level results: Large sequencing depth failed to make sorted-subset sequencing complete, rarefaction showed. Among donors, clonotype sharing was expected to be affected by sequencing depth. As a rule, naive subsets had a larger estimated richness than memory subsets.

Germline V CDR1 and CDR2: LNHNV, YYDKDF (reference sequence). V gave up 4 bases and J gave up 8 bases, with 18 bases separating them. The CDR3 consists of 15 residues. Positively selected for CCR7, the CD45RO-negative cells used as naive CD8 cells excluded terminally differentiated effector memory CD45RA+ cells. With regard to this clone: Its matching antigen is unknown.

Profiling relied on immunoSEQ multiplex PCR, and the TCRdb table lists in-frame clones only, not all of them. The profile shows about 2.2 million clones, just over 90% of them singletons. The sequenced sample consisted of naive CD8+ T cells from PBMCs. V is TRBV15 and J is TRBJ2-4, with D possibly being TRBD2 (6 bases). The TCR sequence derives from a young man in good health. Some clones in this sample may be carry-over from other donors' samples. In DNA, the CDR3 is TGTGCCACCAGCACGACTAGTGGGGTCGGAGACATTCAGTACTTC. It codes for CATSTTSGVGDIQYF.